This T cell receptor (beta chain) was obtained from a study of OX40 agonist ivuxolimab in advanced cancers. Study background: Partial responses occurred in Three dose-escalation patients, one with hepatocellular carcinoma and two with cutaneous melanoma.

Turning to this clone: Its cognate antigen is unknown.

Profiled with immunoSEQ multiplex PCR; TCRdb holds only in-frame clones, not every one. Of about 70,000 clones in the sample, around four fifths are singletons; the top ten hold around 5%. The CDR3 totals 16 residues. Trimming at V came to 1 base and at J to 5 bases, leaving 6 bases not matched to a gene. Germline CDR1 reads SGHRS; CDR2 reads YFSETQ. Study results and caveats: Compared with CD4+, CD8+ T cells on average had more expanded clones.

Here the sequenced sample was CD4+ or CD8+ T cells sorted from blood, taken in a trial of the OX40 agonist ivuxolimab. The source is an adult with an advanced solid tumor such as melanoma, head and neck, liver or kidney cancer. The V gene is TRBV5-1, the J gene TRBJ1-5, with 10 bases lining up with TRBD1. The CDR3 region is CASSLNPGTGDQPQHF. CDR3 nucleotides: TGCGCCAGCAGCTTGAATCCTGGGACAGGGGATCAGCCCCAGCATTTT.